This entry is about one TCR beta chain. The antigen remains undetermined. CD45RA+ naive and CD45RA-negative memory subsets were separated from CD4+ cells. Sequencing used immunoSEQ multiplex PCR; TCRdb keeps in-frame clones, though not all of them. The sample includes about 660,000 clones, approximately 74% seen only once; the top ten take around 1.6%. These data come from a study of shared clonotypes between healthy human individuals. Findings and limits, study-wide: Naive subsets generally had larger estimated richness than memory subsets. Sampling included only blood; tissue repertoires likely differ.

V was trimmed by 5 bases and J by 2 bases, leaving 9 bases between them. The CDR3 loop spans 13 amino acids. Germline CDR1 is SGHTA and CDR2 is FQGTGA. The material sequenced was memory CD4+ T cells sorted from blood. Indicated subset: CD45RA-negative fraction. This clonotype originated in a young woman in good health. The rearrangement links TRBV7-3 to TRBJ1-1; D is ambiguous. DNA for the CDR3: TGTGCCAGCAGCGTACAGCGCAACACTGAAGCTTTCTTT. Amino acid sequence: CASSVQRNTEAFF. The whole variable domain, remainder taken from reference TRBV7-3 and TRBJ1-1, is GAGVSQTPSNKVTEKGKYVELRCDPISGHTALYWYRQSLGQGPEFLIYFQGTGAADDSGLPNDRFFAVRPEGSVSTLKIQRTERGDSAVYLCASSVQRNTEAFFGQGTRLTVV.